A selection of T cell receptor beta chains follows, all from one sample in a study of T-cell memory formation after mild COVID-19. TCRdb reprocessed the 5' RACE reads via MiXCR and lists one record per CDR3 protein. Found here are approximately 150,000 distinct CDR3 sequences, more than 14% of them singletons; the top ten hold roughly 14%. Sequencing input: PBMCs or a T cell subset sorted from them (not recorded which). All receptors derive from an adult woman who had mild COVID-19 (a few samples of this study predate the infection). Cell type and time point are not known. CDR3s include the opening cysteine and the closing phenylalanine or tryptophan. D genes are given only for firm matches. Rows give clone size only sometimes, using once, few, many, or a class for an expanded clone.

>few|TRBV7-8|TRBD2|TRBJ2-3
TGTGCCAGCAGCCCTCGACTAGCGGGTGAGGATACGCAGTATTTT
CASSPRLAGEDTQYF
>few|TRBV7-2|TRBD2|TRBJ2-4
TGTGCCAGCAGCTTAGACGGGCGGGGGAACATTCAGTACTTC
CASSLDGRGNIQYF
>NA|TRBV7-2|NA|TRBJ2-7
TGTGCCAGCAGCTTTCTTGGGTCATCGAGCTACGAGCAGTACTTC
CASSFLGSSSYEQYF
>few|TRBV9|NA|TRBJ2-5
TGTGCCAGCAGCGTACAGGGCCAGGGTAAAGAGACCCAGTACTTC
CASSVQGQGKETQYF
>NA|TRBV5-1|NA|TRBJ2-1
TGCGCCAGCAGCTTTGTTCTAAAACCCGATGAGCAGTTCTTC
CASSFVLKPDEQFF
>few|TRBV19|TRBD1|TRBJ1-5
TGTGCCAGTAGTCCGTGGACAGGGAATCAGCCCCAGCATTTT
CASSPWTGNQPQHF
>NA|TRBV20-1|TRBD2|TRBJ2-1
TGCAGTGCTAGACCCCGCCCTCCGGGAGGTGAGCAGTTCTTC
CSARPRPPGGEQFF
>once|TRBV4-1|TRBD1|TRBJ1-5
TGCGCCAGCAGCCAAAAAACAGGGGGCAATCAGCCCCAGCATTTT
CASSQKTGGNQPQHF
>NA|TRBV7-2|NA|TRBJ1-5
TGTGCCAGCAGCTTCGAGCCAGGGTTGAAGCCCCAGCATTTT
CASSFEPGLKPQHF
>few|TRBV12-3/TRBV12-4|NA|TRBJ2-2
TGTGCCAGCGGGGGCGGGACGGCCAACACCGGGGAGCTGTTTTTT
CASGGGTANTGELFF
>many|TRBV5-1|NA|TRBJ2-1
TGCGCCAGCAGCTTGGGCGTCATGGGTGGGAACAATGAGCAGTTCTTC
CASSLGVMGGNNEQFF
>NA|TRBV12-3/TRBV12-4|NA|TRBJ2-7
TGTGCCAGCAGCCGAGTCAGGTCCACCGAGCAGTACTTC
CASSRVRSTEQYF
>many|TRBV24-1|NA|TRBJ2-1
TGTGCCACCAGTTCCCCTAGTTTGAGGGCAGGTGAGCAGTTCTTC
CATSSPSLRAGEQFF
>NA|TRBV7-9|NA|TRBJ2-1
TGTGCCAGCAGCTCCCCAGCAGTCTCCTACAATGAGCAGTTCTTC
CASSSPAVSYNEQFF
>NA|TRBV5-6|TRBD1|TRBJ1-1
TGTGCCAGCAGCCCGGGACAGGGGATTACTTTCTTT
CASSPGQGITFF
>few|TRBV5-6|TRBD2|TRBJ2-7
TGTGCCAGCAGCGTCCGACTAGCTTCCTACGAGCAGTACTTC
CASSVRLASYEQYF
>NA|TRBV11-1|NA|TRBJ2-2
TGTGCCAGCAGCTTAGCGAGGGGCATCTCCGGGGAGCTGTTTTTT
CASSLARGISGELFF
>NA|TRBV12-3/TRBV12-4|TRBD1|TRBJ1-1
TGTGCCAGCAGTACAGGGGGCGGGGTAGGCACTGAAGCTTTCTTT
CASSTGGGVGTEAFF
>few|TRBV7-9|TRBD1|TRBJ1-1
TGTGCCAGCAGCTTGCTACAGGGGGGGAGTGAAGCTTTCTTT
CASSLLQGGSEAFF
>NA|TRBV12-3/TRBV12-4|NA|TRBJ1-2
TGTGCCACCCTTCGAGACAACAGGGATTATGGCTACACCTTC
CATLRDNRDYGYTF
>NA|TRBV29-1|NA|TRBJ2-5
TGCAGCGTGACCGCCCCGACCCAGTACTTC
CSVTAPTQYF
>few|TRBV19|NA|TRBJ2-3
TGTGCCAGTAGTATAGTCCCCGGGAGTCGAGCAGATACGCAGTATTTT
CASSIVPGSRADTQYF
>NA|TRBV7-2|TRBD2|TRBJ2-1
TGTGCCAGCAGCTTAACTAGCGGGGTTAGGTCAGTAAATGAGCAGTTCTTC
CASSLTSGVRSVNEQFF
>many|TRBV12-3/TRBV12-4|NA|TRBJ2-1
TGTGCCAGCAGTCCCTGGACGCACAATGAGCAGTTCTTC
CASSPWTHNEQFF
>NA|TRBV10-3|NA|TRBJ2-5
TGTGCCATCAGTGCCAGCGGGTCACCAGGGACCCAGTACTTC
CAISASGSPGTQYF
>NA|TRBV30|NA|TRBJ2-7
TGTGCTTTGGACCTCACAGGGGGGGCTTACGAGCAGTACTTC
CALDLTGGAYEQYF
>NA|TRBV19|NA|TRBJ2-1
TGTGCCAGTACCCCTTGGGGGGCTTCAGACAATGAGCAGTTCTTC
CASTPWGASDNEQFF
>NA|TRBV25-1|NA|TRBJ2-7
TGTGCCAGCAGTGAATATGGGAGGCTCGGGGATACCTACGAGCAGTACTTC
CASSEYGRLGDTYEQYF
>NA|TRBV9|NA|TRBJ2-7
TGTGCCAGCAGCGTAGGACAGGATGCAAGCTCCTACGAGCAGTACTTC
CASSVGQDASSYEQYF
>NA|TRBV28|NA|TRBJ2-3
TGTGCCAGCAGGCCCGGGGGCAGACTGACCACAGATACGCAGTATTTT
CASRPGGRLTTDTQYF
>many|TRBV2|TRBD2|TRBJ2-7
TGTGCCAGCCTGTTGGCTAGCGGCTACGAGCAGTACTTC
CASLLASGYEQYF
>NA|TRBV24-1|NA|TRBJ2-2
TGTGCCACCAGGGGAGTGGGCACCGGGGAGCTGTTTTTT
CATRGVGTGELFF
>NA|TRBV30|NA|TRBJ2-7
TGTGCCTGGAGTGGCGGGCAGGGCCTCTACGAGCAGTACTTC
CAWSGGQGLYEQYF
>many|TRBV29-1|NA|TRBJ2-3
TGCAGCGTTGACCTGGGCCCAGATACGCAGTATTTT
CSVDLGPDTQYF
>NA|TRBV4-1|NA|TRBJ2-1
TGCGCCAGCAGCCAAGCCCCCCTAGGGGGGGCCCATGATGAGCAGTTCTTC
CASSQAPLGGAHDEQFF
>few|TRBV5-1|TRBD1|TRBJ2-6
TGCGCCAGCAGCTTGGAACAGGGGATAAACCTTCACTCTGGGGCCAACGTCCTGACTTTC
CASSLEQGINLHSGANVLTF
>few|TRBV7-9|TRBD1|TRBJ1-1
TGTGCCAGCAGCCAAAGTTGGACAGGGGGCACTCCGAACACTGAAGCTTTCTTT
CASSQSWTGGTPNTEAFF
>few|TRBV6-6|TRBD2|TRBJ2-7
TGTGCCAGCAACCCTGGGGCGGGGGTCGAGCAGTACTTC
CASNPGAGVEQYF
>NA|TRBV5-1|NA|TRBJ2-3
TGCGCCAGCAGTCGTAGGGCAGATACGCAGTATTTT
CASSRRADTQYF
>NA|TRBV4-1|NA|TRBJ2-1
TGCGCCGCCGCTAACTATGGGGACTCCTACAATGAGCAGTTCTTC
CAAANYGDSYNEQFF
>NA|TRBV12-3/TRBV12-4|NA|TRBJ1-2
TGTGCCAGCAGTTTAAAAAGGTCGAATGGCTACACCTTC
CASSLKRSNGYTF
>few|TRBV3-1|NA|TRBJ2-1
TGTGCCAGCAGCCCCCTTGGTGCTTGGTACAATGAGCAGTTCTTC
CASSPLGAWYNEQFF